This TCR beta chain was found in a study of cytomegalovirus exposure and HLA in healthy donors. Notes on this clone: No antigen is known for it.

This CDR3 is built from 16 residues. The germline V gene has CDR1 SGHRS and CDR2 YFSETQ. V lost 4 bases and J 2 bases, leaving 15 bases between the germline ends. Notes on the study in general: Researchers counted roughly 150 TCR beta chains as cytomegalovirus-associated. CMV serostatus stood as the only immune exposure information on hand. Later analysis placed DRB1 highest and HLA-C lowest in TCR association rates, which differed by HLA locus.

The PCR had 60 Vbeta and 13 Jbeta primers. Original handling: In a later analysis, about 11 million of 83 million or so unique beta chains occurred in at least two donors. Profiling relied on immunoSEQ multiplex PCR, and the TCRdb table lists in-frame clones only, not all of them. V and J calls and clone size come straight from that table; D and trimming were deduced from the DNA. This sample's table has about 160,000 clones. The J gene is TRBJ1-4, the V gene TRBV5-1; D possibly corresponds to TRBD1 (6 bases). Sequenced input: PBMCs. The receptor comes from a man younger than 40 in good health and CMV-seronegative. DNA for the CDR3: TGCGCCAGCAGCGTTCAACAGGGCTCCACTAATGAAAAACTGTTTTTT. Translated: CASSVQQGSTNEKLFF.